These 30 T cell receptor beta chains originate from one sample sequenced in a study of blood T cell repertoires in COVID-19. Generated by immunoSEQ multiplex PCR, the TCRdb table keeps only in-frame clones and is missing some. The sample gives around 120,000 clones, about 88% of which show up once; under 2.5% is in the top ten. Sequencing was carried out using PBMCs or T cells enriched from blood (not recorded which). These receptors were obtained from a woman between 50 and 59 years old who had recovered from COVID-19.

This clone was detected only once. The genes are TRBV5-6 and TRBJ1-1; no clear D. This CDR3 region has 16 residues. V dropped 2 bases and J dropped 1 base, with 15 bases sitting between them. The germline V gene encodes CDR1 SGHDT and CDR2 YYEEEE. The CDR3 loop is CASSFPGGASNTEAFF. The CDR3 nucleotides are TGTGCCAGCAGCTTCCCAGGAGGAGCCTCGAACACTGAAGCTTTCTTT.

This clone was detected a few times. The chain employs TRBV24-1 and TRBJ2-3; possible D gene TRBD2, 6 bases. CDR3 length equals 15 residues. Trimming removed 5 bases at V and 2 bases at J, with 13 bases between. Germline values: CDR1 KGHDR, CDR2 SFDVKD. This CDR3 is CATSAGTSFTDTQYF. CDR3 coding DNA: TGTGCCACCAGTGCGGGCACTAGCTTCACAGATACGCAGTATTTT.

The rearrangement joins TRBV9 to TRBJ2-7, with TRBD2 matching 13 bases. The V gene's germline CDR1 is SGDLS and CDR2 YYNGEE. The CDR3 is made up of 15 amino acids. With 0 bases clipped from V and 5 bases from J, the junction kept 2 bases outside the gene matches. As DNA, the CDR3 is TGTGCCAGCAGCGTAGCCGGGACTAGCGGGGACGAGCAGTACTTC. Amino acids: CASSVAGTSGDEQYF.

The rearrangement uses TRBV3-1 (or the pseudogene TRBV3-2) and TRBJ1-6; 7 nucleotides agree with TRBD1. The V segment lost 4 bases and the J segment 11 bases; nucleotides outside the gene matches: 8. The CDR3 is 14 amino acids. Germline CDR1 reads LGHDT; CDR2 reads YNNKEL (reference sequence). CDR3 region: CASSPGGDSPPLHF. Here the CDR3 DNA reads TGTGCCAGCAGCCCCGGAGGGGACAGTCCACCCCTCCACTTT.

The chain recombines TRBV19 with TRBJ2-2, with D possibly matching TRBD2 (6 bases). The CDR3 sequence is 16 residues long. Trimming left V 1 base short and J 0 bases short, with 9 bases between. The germline V gene encodes CDR1 LNHDA and CDR2 SQIVND (reference sequence). CDR3 protein: CASSIGGTANTGELFF. The DNA of the CDR3 is TGTGCCAGTAGTATAGGGGGGACTGCGAACACCGGGGAGCTGTTTTTT.

The chain combines TRBV2 with TRBJ1-1, with 10 bases lining up with TRBD1. The CDR3 consists of 15 residues. J was trimmed by 5 bases and V by 4 bases; bases with no gene match: 7. Germline CDR1 reads SNHLY; CDR2 reads FYNNEI. CDR3 residues: CASSGRTGGWTEAFF. As DNA, the CDR3 is TGTGCCAGCAGTGGACGGACAGGGGGATGGACTGAAGCTTTCTTT.

The chain carries TRBV25-1 and TRBJ2-7, with a tentative D call TRBD2 (5 bases). This CDR3 spans 15 amino acids. CDR1 and CDR2 from the germline V gene are MGHDK and SYGVNS. The V end was cut by 2 bases, the J end by 2 bases, with 13 bases between. CDR3 DNA sequence: TGTGCCAGCAGTGAAGGGGAGACGGTTGCCTACGAGCAGTACTTC. Protein: CASSEGETVAYEQYF.

The chain links TRBV5-6 to TRBJ2-7; D is possibly TRBD2 (5 bases). Trimming took off 1 base at V and 5 bases at J, with 13 bases between the two ends. Per the germline V gene, CDR1 is SGHDT and CDR2 is YYEEEE. The CDR3 is 14 amino acids. CDR3 sequence: CASSLLAGGHEQYF. Written as DNA, the CDR3 is TGTGCCAGCAGCTTGCTAGCCGGAGGCCACGAGCAGTACTTC.

V gene TRBV7-9 combines with J gene TRBJ2-6; D is unclear. V was shortened by 2 bases and J by 2 bases, with 10 bases between the two germline ends. The CDR3 has 16 residues. CDR1 SEHNR and CDR2 FQNEAQ come from the germline V gene (reference sequence). CDR3 protein: CASSLFSLAGANVLTF. For the CDR3, the DNA is TGTGCCAGCAGCTTATTTTCCCTCGCTGGGGCCAACGTCCTGACTTTC.

The rearrangement uses TRBV7-6 and TRBJ1-2; unclear D gene. The germline CDR1 and CDR2 sequences are SGHVS and FNYEAQ. The CDR3 spans 14 residues. The V gene lost 5 bases and the J gene lost 6 bases, with 16 bases spanning the gap. CDR3 region: CASSQLGSYDGYTF. The CDR3 DNA is TGTGCCAGCAGCCAACTCGGGAGCTACGATGGCTACACCTTC.

The chain joins TRBV7-8 to TRBJ2-5; 10 nucleotides match TRBD1. The CDR3 consists of 15 residues. Germline V gives CDR1 SGHVS, CDR2 FQNEAQ. The V gene end was trimmed by 5 bases and the J gene end by 5 bases; junction bases not matched to a gene: 8. The CDR3 region has the DNA TGTGCCAGCAGCCCGACAGGGACAGGGGAGGAGACCCAGTACTTC. Its protein is CASSPTGTGEETQYF.

The V and J genes are TRBV4-3 and TRBJ2-7, with TRBD1 matching over 9 bases. After removal of 0 bases from V and 3 bases from J, the junction contained 3 bases not matched to a gene. CDR3 length equals 15 residues. Germline V gene sequence: CDR1 LGHNA, CDR2 YSLEER. This CDR3 reads CASSQEGQGRYEQYF. The DNA of the CDR3 is TGCGCCAGCAGCCAAGAGGGACAGGGTCGCTACGAGCAGTACTTC.

This chain connects TRBV5-1 to TRBJ2-7; tentative D call: TRBD2 (6 bases). This CDR3 region has 14 residues. Trimming shortened V by 4 bases and J by 3 bases, and 14 bases separated the two germline ends. CDR1 and CDR2 (germline): SGHRS, YFSETQ. The DNA for the CDR3 is TGCGCCAGCAGCCCTGACTCCGGGGGCTACGAGCAGTACTTC. Its protein product is CASSPDSGGYEQYF.

CDR3: CASTMGTVNEKLFF. The CDR3 nucleotides are TGTGCCAGCACCATGGGGACAGTGAATGAAAAACTGTTTTTT. This chain uses TRBV7-8 with TRBJ1-4; TRBD1 matches at 7 bases. The germline gives CDR1 SGHVS, CDR2 FQNEAQ. Germline trimming cut 7 bases from V and 5 bases from J; bases unmatched to any gene: 7. The CDR3 runs 14 residues.

CDR3 in DNA: TGTGCCAGCACCCTCACAGGGGATAATCAGCCCCAGCATTTT. The encoded protein is CASTLTGDNQPQHF. V is TRBV6-6 and J is TRBJ1-5; 7 bases are a match to TRBD1. CDR1 MNHNY and CDR2 SVGAGI come from the germline V gene (reference sequence). The CDR3 sequence is 14 residues long. V trimming: 7 bases; J trimming: 4 bases; junction bases outside the gene matches: 7.

This chain links TRBV2 with TRBJ1-2; D possibly corresponds to TRBD1 (6 bases). V lost 6 bases and J lost 4, with 12 bases in between. CDR3 length equals 13 residues. Germline V CDR1 and CDR2: SNHLY, FYNNEI. CDR3 in amino acids: CASRVDSVYGYTF. In DNA, the CDR3 is TGTGCCAGCAGGGTGGACAGTGTCTATGGCTACACCTTC.

The chain carries TRBV11-1 and TRBJ2-3, with no clear D. V lost 0 bases and J 5 bases, leaving 6 bases between the germline ends. CDR3 size: 13 residues. Germline V CDR1 and CDR2: SGHAT, FQDESV (reference sequence). In DNA, the CDR3 is TGTGCCAGCAGCTTAGCCGTCCGAGATACGCAGTATTTT. Residues: CASSLAVRDTQYF.

This clone came up once. The rearrangement uses TRBV7-9 and TRBJ1-4; D perhaps matches TRBD1 (6 bases). Germline V gene data show CDR1 as SEHNR and CDR2 as FQNEAQ (reference sequence). The CDR3 covers 16 residues. Trimming shortened V by 2 bases and J by 8 bases, and 18 bases separated the two germline ends. In DNA form, the CDR3 reads TGTGCCAGCAGCTTATCATCGGGGGGCCGGAGGGAAAAACTGTTTTTT. It codes for CASSLSSGGRREKLFF.

In this sample, this clone turned up once. The V gene is TRBV6-5, the J gene TRBJ2-3; 7 nucleotides align to TRBD2. The CDR3 is made up of 13 amino acids. Trimming at V came to 8 bases and at J to 6 bases, leaving 8 bases not matched to a gene. Germline V lookup: CDR1 MNHEY, CDR2 SVGAGI. CDR3 nucleotides: TGTGCCAGCGGGAGGGGCTCACTGGATACGCAGTATTTT. Protein product: CASGRGSLDTQYF.

The V and J genes are TRBV7-2 and TRBJ1-2; 8 bases are a match to TRBD1. This CDR3 has 15 residues. J gave up 10 bases and V 1 base, and 11 bases lay outside the gene matches. Germline V lookup: CDR1 SGHTA, CDR2 FQGNSA. CDR3 protein: CASSLGVRTGQAYTF. CDR3 in DNA: TGTGCCAGCAGCTTAGGTGTTCGGACAGGGCAGGCCTACACCTTC.

The rearrangement links TRBV5-4 to TRBJ2-2; the match to TRBD2 covers 13 bases. Germline CDR1 is SGHNT and CDR2 is YYREEE (reference sequence). The CDR3 contains 17 residues. Trimming cost V 4 bases and J 1 base; bases outside gene matches: 4. The CDR3 sequence is CASSMGLAGKNTGELFF. In nucleotides, the CDR3 is TGTGCCAGCAGCATGGGACTAGCGGGGAAGAACACCGGGGAGCTGTTTTTT.

This sequence joins TRBV24-1 and TRBJ1-5; unclear D gene. The V gene lost 0 bases and the J gene lost 1 base, with 3 bases spanning the gap. Germline assignment: CDR1 KGHDR and CDR2 SFDVKD. The CDR3 runs to 14 residues. CDR3 amino acids: CATSDLESNQPQHF. For the CDR3, the DNA is TGTGCCACCAGTGATTTGGAGAGCAATCAGCCCCAGCATTTT.

The chain is built from TRBV15 and TRBJ2-3; TRBD1 agrees at 8 bases. Germline V CDR1 and CDR2: LNHNV, YYDKDF (reference sequence). J was trimmed by 4 bases and V by 0 bases; bases with no gene match: 21. The CDR3 is 21 amino acids. The CDR3 DNA reads as TGTGCCACCAGCAGAGATTCAGACCCCCTTCCTCGGGACAGGTTTTCAGATACGCAGTATTTT. It codes for CATSRDSDPLPRDRFSDTQYF.

This clone has more than one count but fewer than ten. The chain recombines TRBV7-8 with TRBJ2-3; tentatively, D is TRBD1 (5 bases). V was clipped by 1 base and J by 10 bases, with 18 bases between them. Germline V CDR1 and CDR2: SGHVS, FQNEAQ. This CDR3 is built from 15 residues. The CDR3 DNA sequence: TGTGCCAGCAGCTTAGATCGATCAGGGATATATTCGCAGTATTTT. This gives the protein CASSLDRSGIYSQYF.

This chain joins TRBV4-3 and TRBJ2-7, with 7 bases matching TRBD2. Germline trimming cut 4 bases from V and 1 base from J; bases unmatched to any gene: 7. Looked up from germline, CDR1 is LGHNA and CDR2 is YSLEER. The CDR3 covers 15 residues. Here the CDR3 DNA reads TGCGCCAGCAGCCTAGGGAGGGGAGGGTCCTACGAGCAGTACTTC. Translating gives CASSLGRGGSYEQYF.

The chain uses TRBV12-3 or TRBV12-4 and TRBJ2-5, with no clear D. The CDR3 consists of 11 residues. V dropped 4 bases and J dropped 7 bases, with 7 bases sitting between them. The CDR3, as DNA: TGTGCCAGCAGTTCACCGGGGACCCAGTACTTC. Translation gives CASSSPGTQYF.

V is TRBV19 and J is TRBJ1-5; TRBD1 is a possible D gene (5 bases). The CDR3 contains 16 residues. V lost 6 bases and J lost 2, with 17 bases in between. The V gene's germline CDR1 is LNHDA and CDR2 SQIVND (reference sequence). CDR3 nucleotides: TGTGCCAGTAGCCCGGGACGAGGGGAGGGCAATCAGCCCCAGCATTTT. Translating gives CASSPGRGEGNQPQHF.

This rearrangement joins TRBV4-3 to TRBJ2-1; 11 bases are a match to TRBD2. Unmatched junction bases numbered 8, after V lost 1 base and J lost 0 bases. CDR1 and CDR2 from the germline V gene are LGHNA and YSLEER. This CDR3 has 19 residues. CDR3: CASSQATGLAVSSYNEQFF. The CDR3 DNA follows: TGCGCCAGCAGCCAAGCAACGGGACTAGCGGTGAGCTCCTACAATGAGCAGTTCTTC.

The gene calls are TRBV10-3 and TRBJ2-3, with 7 nucleotides matching TRBD1. Germline V gene lookup returns CDR1 ENHRY and CDR2 SYGVKD. V gave up 10 bases and J gave up 2 bases; unmatched junction bases: 9. The CDR3 loop spans 14 amino acids. CDR3 DNA sequence: TGTGCCAGCGAGGGGGCTCTGGACACAGATACGCAGTATTTT. This sequence encodes CASEGALDTDTQYF.

The chain links TRBV7-9 to TRBJ2-2, with D tentatively TRBD1 (5 bases). Trimming removed 5 bases at V and 4 bases at J, with 17 bases between. CDR1 and CDR2 (germline): SEHNR, FQNEAQ (reference sequence). This CDR3 is built from 16 residues. CDR3 protein: CASSPGPNQGTGELFF. The CDR3 DNA reads TGTGCCAGCAGCCCAGGCCCCAACCAGGGCACCGGGGAGCTGTTTTTT.